This T cell receptor beta chain was found in a study of blood T cell repertoires in COVID-19. With V trimmed by 3 bases and J by 5 bases, 3 bases remained unmatched. Germline V gene data show CDR1 as SGDLS and CDR2 as YYNGEE. This CDR3 spans 15 amino acids. Measured with immunoSEQ multiplex PCR; TCRdb has only the in-frame clones, and not every one. The repertoire holds almost 400,000 clones, with roughly 90% as singletons. This sequence joins TRBV9 and TRBJ2-1; 12 bases are shared with TRBD2. Specimen: PBMCs or T cells enriched from blood (not recorded which). The source is a woman younger than 45 with acute COVID-19. The CDR3 DNA sequence: TGTGCCAGCAGCGCTAGCGGGGGGGCCGACAATGAGCAGTTCTTC. This translates into CASSASGGADNEQFF.